This TCR beta chain was identified in a study of blood T cell repertoires in COVID-19. The germline V gene has CDR1 MNHEY and CDR2 SVGEGT. The V gene end was trimmed by 5 bases and the J gene end by 7 bases; junction bases not matched to a gene: 16. The CDR3 length is 18 residues. Libraries were prepared by immunoSEQ multiplex PCR; TCRdb keeps only in-frame clonotypes and omits some of them. Of around 200,000 clones listed, around 85% are singletons. The chain employs TRBV6-2 or TRBV6-3 and TRBJ2-1, with 11 bases aligning to TRBD1. Specimen: PBMCs or T cells enriched from blood (not recorded which). The origin of this receptor is a man in his forties who had recovered from COVID-19. The CDR3 DNA reads TGTGCCAGCAGTCCCCATCAAAGCGGGACAGGGGGTCGGAATGAGCAGTTCTTC. This encodes CASSPHQSGTGGRNEQFF.